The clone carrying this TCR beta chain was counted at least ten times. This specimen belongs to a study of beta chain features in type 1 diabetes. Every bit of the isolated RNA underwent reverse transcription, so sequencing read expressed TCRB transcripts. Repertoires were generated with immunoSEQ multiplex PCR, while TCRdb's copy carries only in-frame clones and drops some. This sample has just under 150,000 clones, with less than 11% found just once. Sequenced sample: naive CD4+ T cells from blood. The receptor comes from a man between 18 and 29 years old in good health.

The CDR3 region has the DNA TGTGCCAGCAGCTTAGCCCTCGGGGGGGCGAATACGCAGTATTTT. Translated: CASSLALGGANTQYF. The chain has TRBV7-9 and TRBJ2-3; 8 bases are shared with TRBD2. Germline trimming cut 0 bases from V and 7 bases from J; bases unmatched to any gene: 6. Germline lookup yields CDR1 SEHNR and CDR2 FQNEAQ (reference sequence). This CDR3 region has 15 residues.